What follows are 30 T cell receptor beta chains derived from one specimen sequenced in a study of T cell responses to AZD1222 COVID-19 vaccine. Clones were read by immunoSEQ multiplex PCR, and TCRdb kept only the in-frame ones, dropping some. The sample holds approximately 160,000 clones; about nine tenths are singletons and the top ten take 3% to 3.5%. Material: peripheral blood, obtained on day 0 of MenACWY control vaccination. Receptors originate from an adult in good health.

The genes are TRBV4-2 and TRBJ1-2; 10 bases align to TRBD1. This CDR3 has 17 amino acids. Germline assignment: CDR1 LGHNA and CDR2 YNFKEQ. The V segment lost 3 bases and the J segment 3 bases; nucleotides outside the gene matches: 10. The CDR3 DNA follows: TGTGCCAGCAGCCAGAGGCCGGGACAGGGGTCTGACTATGGCTACACCTTC. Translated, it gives CASSQRPGQGSDYGYTF.

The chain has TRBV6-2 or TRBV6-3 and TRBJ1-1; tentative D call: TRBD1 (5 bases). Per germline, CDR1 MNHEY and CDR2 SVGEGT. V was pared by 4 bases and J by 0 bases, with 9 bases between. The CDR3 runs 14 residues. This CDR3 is CASSLEGMNTEAFF. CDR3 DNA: TGTGCCAGCAGTTTAGAGGGGATGAACACTGAAGCTTTCTTT.

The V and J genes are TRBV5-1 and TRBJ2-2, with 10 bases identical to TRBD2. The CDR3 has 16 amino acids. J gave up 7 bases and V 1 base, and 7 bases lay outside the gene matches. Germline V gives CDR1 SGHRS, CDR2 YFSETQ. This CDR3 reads CASSLNRLAGSGELFF. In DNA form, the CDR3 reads TGCGCCAGCAGCTTGAATCGACTAGCGGGTAGCGGGGAGCTGTTTTTT.

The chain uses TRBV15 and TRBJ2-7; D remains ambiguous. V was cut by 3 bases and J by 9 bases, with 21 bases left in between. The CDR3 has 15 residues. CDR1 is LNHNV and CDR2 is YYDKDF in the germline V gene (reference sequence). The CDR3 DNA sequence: TGTGCCACCAGCAGGACCGGTATACTTGGGCACGGGCAGTACTTC. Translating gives CATSRTGILGHGQYF.

The CDR3 loop reads CASRMDRDTEAFF. CDR3 in DNA: TGTGCCAGCAGGATGGACAGGGACACTGAAGCTTTCTTT. The chain employs TRBV7-3 and TRBJ1-1, with TRBD1 matching 8 bases. CDR1 and CDR2 from the germline V gene are SGHTA and FQGTGA. The CDR3 extends over 13 amino acids. V lost 6 bases and J lost 3; bases outside the gene matches: 3. The entire variable domain, with the rest obtained from reference TRBV7-3 and TRBJ1-1, is as follows: GAGVSQTPSNKVTEKGKYVELRCDPISGHTALYWYRQSLGQGPEFLIYFQGTGAADDSGLPNDRFFAVRPEGSVSTLKIQRTERGDSAVYLCASRMDRDTEAFFGQGTRLTVV.

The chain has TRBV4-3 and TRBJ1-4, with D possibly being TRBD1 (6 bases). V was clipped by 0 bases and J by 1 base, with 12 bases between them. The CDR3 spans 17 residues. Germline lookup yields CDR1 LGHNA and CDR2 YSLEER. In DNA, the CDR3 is TGCGCCAGCAGCCAAGATCTGGGCAGGGGAACTAATGAAAAACTGTTTTTT. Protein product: CASSQDLGRGTNEKLFF.

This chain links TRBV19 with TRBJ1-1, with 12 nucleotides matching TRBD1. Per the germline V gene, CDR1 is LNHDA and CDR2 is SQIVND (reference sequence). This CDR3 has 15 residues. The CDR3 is CVSWDRGRGNTEAFF. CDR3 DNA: TGTGTCTCATGGGACAGGGGGCGCGGGAACACTGAAGCTTTCTTT.

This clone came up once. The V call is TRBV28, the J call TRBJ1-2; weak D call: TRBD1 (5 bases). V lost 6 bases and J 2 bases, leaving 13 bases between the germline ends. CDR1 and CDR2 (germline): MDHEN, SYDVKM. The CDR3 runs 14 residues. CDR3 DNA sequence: TGTGCCAGCAGGTCGGAGTGGGGGAACTATGGCTACACCTTC. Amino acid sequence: CASRSEWGNYGYTF.

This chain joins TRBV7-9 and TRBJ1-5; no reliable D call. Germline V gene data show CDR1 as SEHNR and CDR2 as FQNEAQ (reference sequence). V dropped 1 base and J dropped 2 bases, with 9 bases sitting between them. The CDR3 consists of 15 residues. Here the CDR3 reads CASSLVGFGNQPQHF. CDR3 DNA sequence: TGTGCCAGCAGCTTAGTGGGGTTTGGCAATCAGCCCCAGCATTTT.

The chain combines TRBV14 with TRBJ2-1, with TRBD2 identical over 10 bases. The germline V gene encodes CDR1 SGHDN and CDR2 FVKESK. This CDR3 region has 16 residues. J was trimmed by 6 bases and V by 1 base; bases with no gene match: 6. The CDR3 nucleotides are TGTGCCAGCAGCCAAGGTGTAGCGGGAGGATCCAATGAGCAGTTCTTC. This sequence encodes CASSQGVAGGSNEQFF. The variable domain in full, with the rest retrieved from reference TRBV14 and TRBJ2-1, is EAGVTQFPSHSVIEKGQTVTLRCDPISGHDNLYWYRRVMGKEIKFLLHFVKESKQDESGMPNNRFLAERTGGTYSTLKVQPAELEDSGVYFCASSQGVAGGSNEQFFGPGTRLTVL.

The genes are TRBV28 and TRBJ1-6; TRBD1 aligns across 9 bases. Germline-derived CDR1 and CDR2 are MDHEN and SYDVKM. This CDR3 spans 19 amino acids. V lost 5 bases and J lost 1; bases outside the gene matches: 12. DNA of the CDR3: TGTGCCAGCAGTCGCCCGACAGGGGGATCTAGGTCCTATAATTCACCCCTCCACTTT. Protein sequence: CASSRPTGGSRSYNSPLHF.

The CDR3 region is CASSVLPGQGADTQYF. The CDR3 nucleotides are TGTGCCAGCAGCGTCCTGCCGGGACAGGGGGCGGATACGCAGTATTTT. The chain has TRBV7-9 and TRBJ2-3; 12 bases are shared with TRBD1. The germline V gene has CDR1 SEHNR and CDR2 FQNEAQ (reference sequence). The CDR3 has 16 amino acids. V trimming: 5 bases; J trimming: 6 bases; junction bases outside the gene matches: 9.

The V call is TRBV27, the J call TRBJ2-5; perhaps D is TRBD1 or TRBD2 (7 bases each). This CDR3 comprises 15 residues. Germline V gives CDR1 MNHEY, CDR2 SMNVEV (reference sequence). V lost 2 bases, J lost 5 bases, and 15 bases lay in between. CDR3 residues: CASSLQGGSWETQYF. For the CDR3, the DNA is TGTGCCAGCAGTTTACAGGGGGGGTCCTGGGAGACCCAGTACTTC.

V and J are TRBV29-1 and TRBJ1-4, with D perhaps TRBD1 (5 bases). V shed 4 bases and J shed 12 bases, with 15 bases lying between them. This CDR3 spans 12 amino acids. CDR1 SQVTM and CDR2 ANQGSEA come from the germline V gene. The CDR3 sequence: CSVAPSGGELFF. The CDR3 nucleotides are TGCAGCGTTGCCCCCTCCGGAGGGGAACTGTTTTTT.

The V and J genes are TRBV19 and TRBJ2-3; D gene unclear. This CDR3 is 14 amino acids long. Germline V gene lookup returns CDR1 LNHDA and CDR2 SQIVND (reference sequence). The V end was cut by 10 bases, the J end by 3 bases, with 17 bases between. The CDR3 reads CATIPNGATDTQYF. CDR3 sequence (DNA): TGTGCCACCATCCCCAATGGCGCGACAGATACGCAGTATTTT.

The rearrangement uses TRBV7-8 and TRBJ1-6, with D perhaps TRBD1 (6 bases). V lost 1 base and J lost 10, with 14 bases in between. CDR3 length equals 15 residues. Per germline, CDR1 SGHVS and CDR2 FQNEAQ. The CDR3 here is CASSLDRRGGSPLHF. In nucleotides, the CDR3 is TGTGCCAGCAGCTTAGACCGCAGGGGTGGATCACCCCTCCACTTT.

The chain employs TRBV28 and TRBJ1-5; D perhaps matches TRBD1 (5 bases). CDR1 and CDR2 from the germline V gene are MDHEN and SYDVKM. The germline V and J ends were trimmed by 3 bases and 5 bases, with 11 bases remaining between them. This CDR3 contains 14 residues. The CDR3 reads CASSLGQVDQPQHF. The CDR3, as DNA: TGTGCCAGCAGTTTGGGGCAGGTTGATCAGCCCCAGCATTTT.

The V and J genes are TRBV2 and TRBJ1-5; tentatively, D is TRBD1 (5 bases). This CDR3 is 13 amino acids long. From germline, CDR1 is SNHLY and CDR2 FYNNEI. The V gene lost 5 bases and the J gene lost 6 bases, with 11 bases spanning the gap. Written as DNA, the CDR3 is TGTGCCAGCAGTATCAGGGCCGCTCAGCCCCAGCATTTT. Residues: CASSIRAAQPQHF.

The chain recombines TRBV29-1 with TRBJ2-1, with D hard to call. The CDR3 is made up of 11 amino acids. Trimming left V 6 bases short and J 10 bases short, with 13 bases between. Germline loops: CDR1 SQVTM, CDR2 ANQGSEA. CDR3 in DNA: TGCAGCGTCTCGGTCAGAGACGAGCAGTTCTTC. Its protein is CSVSVRDEQFF.

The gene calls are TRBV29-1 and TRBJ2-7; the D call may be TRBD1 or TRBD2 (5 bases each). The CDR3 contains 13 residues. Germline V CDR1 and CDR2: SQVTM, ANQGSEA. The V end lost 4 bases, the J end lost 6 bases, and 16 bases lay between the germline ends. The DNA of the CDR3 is TGCAGCGTTGTTCTCGGGACCGCTAGCGAGCAGTACTTC. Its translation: CSVVLGTASEQYF.

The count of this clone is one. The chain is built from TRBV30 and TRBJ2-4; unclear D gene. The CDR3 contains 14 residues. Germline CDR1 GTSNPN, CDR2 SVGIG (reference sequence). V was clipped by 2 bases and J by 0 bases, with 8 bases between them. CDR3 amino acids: CAWSPSLAKNIQYF. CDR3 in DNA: TGTGCCTGGAGTCCCAGCCTAGCCAAAAACATTCAGTACTTC.

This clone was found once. DNA for the CDR3: TGTGCCAGCAGCCCGGAAAGTGGGGGCGTCTATGGCTACACCTTC. It is translated as CASSPESGGVYGYTF. This chain uses TRBV3-1 (or the pseudogene TRBV3-2) with TRBJ1-2; D possibly corresponds to TRBD1 (6 bases). Between the trimmed V and J ends, which lost 4 bases and 4 bases, there was a span of 16 bases. This CDR3 is built from 15 residues. From germline, CDR1 is LGHDT and CDR2 YNNKEL (reference sequence).

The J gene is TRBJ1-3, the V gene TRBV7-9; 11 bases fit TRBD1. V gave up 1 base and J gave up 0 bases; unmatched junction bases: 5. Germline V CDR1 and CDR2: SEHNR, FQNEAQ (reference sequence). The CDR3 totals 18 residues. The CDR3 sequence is CASSLGTGGLSSGNTIYF. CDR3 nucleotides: TGTGCCAGCAGCTTAGGGACAGGGGGCTTGAGCTCTGGAAACACCATATATTTT.

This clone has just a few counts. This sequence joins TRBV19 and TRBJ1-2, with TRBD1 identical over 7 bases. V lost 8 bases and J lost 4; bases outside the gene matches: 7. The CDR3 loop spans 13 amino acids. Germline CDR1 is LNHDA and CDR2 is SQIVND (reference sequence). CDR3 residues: CASLETGVYGYTF. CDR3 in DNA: TGTGCCAGTCTTGAAACAGGGGTCTATGGCTACACCTTC.

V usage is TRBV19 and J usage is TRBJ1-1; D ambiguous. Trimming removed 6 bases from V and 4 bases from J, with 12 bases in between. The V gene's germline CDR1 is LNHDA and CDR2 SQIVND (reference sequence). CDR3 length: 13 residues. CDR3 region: CASSRRGVTEAFF. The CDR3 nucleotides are TGTGCCAGTAGCCGTCGCGGGGTCACTGAAGCTTTCTTT.

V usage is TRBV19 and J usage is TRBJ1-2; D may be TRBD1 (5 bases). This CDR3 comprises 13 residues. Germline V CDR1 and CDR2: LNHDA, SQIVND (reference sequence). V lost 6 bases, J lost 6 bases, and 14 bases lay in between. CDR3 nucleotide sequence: TGTGCCAGTAGCACAGGACGGATACATGGCTACACCTTC. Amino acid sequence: CASSTGRIHGYTF. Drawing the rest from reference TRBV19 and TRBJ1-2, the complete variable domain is DGGITQSPKYLFRKEGQNVTLSCEQNLNHDAMYWYRQDPGQGLRLIYYSQIVNDFQKGDIAEGYSVSREKKESFPLTVTSAQKNPTAFYLCASSTGRIHGYTFGSGTRLTVV.

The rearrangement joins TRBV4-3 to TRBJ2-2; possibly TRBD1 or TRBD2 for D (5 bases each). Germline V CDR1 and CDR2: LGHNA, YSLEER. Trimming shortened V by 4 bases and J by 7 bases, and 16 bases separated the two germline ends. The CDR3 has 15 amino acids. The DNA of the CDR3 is TGCGCCAGCAGCCCGGGACCACTTGTTGGCGGGGAGCTGTTTTTT. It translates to CASSPGPLVGGELFF.

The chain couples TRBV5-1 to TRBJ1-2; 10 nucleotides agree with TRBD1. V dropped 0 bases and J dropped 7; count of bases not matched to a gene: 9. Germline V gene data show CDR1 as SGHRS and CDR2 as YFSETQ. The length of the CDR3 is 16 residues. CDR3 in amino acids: CASSLALTGGAGGYTF. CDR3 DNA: TGCGCCAGCAGCTTGGCCCTGACAGGGGGCGCAGGTGGCTACACCTTC.

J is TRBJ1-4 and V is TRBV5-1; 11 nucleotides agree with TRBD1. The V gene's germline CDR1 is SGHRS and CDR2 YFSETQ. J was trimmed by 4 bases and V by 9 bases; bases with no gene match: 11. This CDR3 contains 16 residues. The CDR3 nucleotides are TGCGCCACCAGACGAGGGACAGGGGGGAGTAATGAAAAACTGTTTTTT. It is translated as CATRRGTGGSNEKLFF. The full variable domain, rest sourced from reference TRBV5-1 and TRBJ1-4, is KAGVTQTPRYLIKTRGQQVTLSCSPISGHRSVSWYQQTPGQGLQFLFEYFSETQRNKGNFPGRFSGRQFSNSRSEMNVSTLELGDSALYLCATRRGTGGSNEKLFFGSGTQLSVL.

Here the CDR3 reads CASSFGSETPLHF. The CDR3 bases are TGTGCCAGCAGCTTCGGGTCCGAAACACCCCTCCACTTT. The J gene is TRBJ1-6, the V gene TRBV7-9; D gene uncertain. V was shortened by 3 bases and J by 11 bases, with 11 bases between the two germline ends. Germline V CDR1 and CDR2: SEHNR, FQNEAQ (reference sequence). The CDR3 extends over 13 amino acids.